Detailed here is one T cell receptor beta chain. Germline loops: CDR1 DFQATT, CDR2 SNEGSKA (reference sequence). This CDR3 has 14 amino acids. The ends were cut back, 5 bases at V and 0 bases at J, with 12 bases in the middle. The data derive from a study of type 1 regulatory T cells. TCRdb redid the calling of the reads with MiXCR, one entry per CDR3 protein. The data show 80,000 to 100,000 distinct CDR3 sequences, around a third seen once. The chain combines TRBV20-1 with TRBJ2-3; D perhaps matches TRBD1 (5 bases). The specimen sequenced was CD4+ T cells, either the whole sample or a sorted fraction (not recorded which). The source is a human donor in good health. Here the CDR3 reads CSAVRGGSTDTQYF. In DNA, the CDR3 is TGCAGTGCTGTAAGGGGTGGCAGCACAGATACGCAGTATTTT.